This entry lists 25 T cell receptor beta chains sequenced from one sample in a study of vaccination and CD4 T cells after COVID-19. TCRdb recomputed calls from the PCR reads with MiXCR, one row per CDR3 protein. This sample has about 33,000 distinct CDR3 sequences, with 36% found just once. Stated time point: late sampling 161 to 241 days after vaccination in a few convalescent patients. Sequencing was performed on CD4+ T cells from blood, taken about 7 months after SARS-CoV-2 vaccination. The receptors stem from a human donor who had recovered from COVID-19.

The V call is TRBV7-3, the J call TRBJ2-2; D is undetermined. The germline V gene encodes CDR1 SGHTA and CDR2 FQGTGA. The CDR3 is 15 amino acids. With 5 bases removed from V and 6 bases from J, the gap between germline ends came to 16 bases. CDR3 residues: CASSPFGGRAGELFF. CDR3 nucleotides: TGTGCCAGCAGCCCCTTCGGCGGTCGCGCCGGGGAGCTGTTTTTT.

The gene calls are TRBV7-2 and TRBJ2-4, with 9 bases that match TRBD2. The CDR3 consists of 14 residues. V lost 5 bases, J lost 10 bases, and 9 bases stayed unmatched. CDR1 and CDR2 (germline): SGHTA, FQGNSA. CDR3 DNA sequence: TGTGCCAGCAGCCTGGACCAGCGGGGGGTTATTCAGTACTTC. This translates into CASSLDQRGVIQYF.

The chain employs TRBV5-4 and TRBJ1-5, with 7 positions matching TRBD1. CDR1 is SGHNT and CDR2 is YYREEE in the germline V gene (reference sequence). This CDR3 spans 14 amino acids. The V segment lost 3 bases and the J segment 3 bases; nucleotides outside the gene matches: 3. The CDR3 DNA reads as TGTGCCAGCAGCTACCAGGGGGACAATCAGCCCCAGCATTTT. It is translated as CASSYQGDNQPQHF.

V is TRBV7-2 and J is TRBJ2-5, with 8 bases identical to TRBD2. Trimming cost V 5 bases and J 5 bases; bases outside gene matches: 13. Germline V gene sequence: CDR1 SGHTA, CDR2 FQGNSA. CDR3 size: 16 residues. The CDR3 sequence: CASSVQRFGGGETQYF. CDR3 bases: TGTGCCAGCAGCGTACAACGATTCGGCGGGGGGGAGACCCAGTACTTC.

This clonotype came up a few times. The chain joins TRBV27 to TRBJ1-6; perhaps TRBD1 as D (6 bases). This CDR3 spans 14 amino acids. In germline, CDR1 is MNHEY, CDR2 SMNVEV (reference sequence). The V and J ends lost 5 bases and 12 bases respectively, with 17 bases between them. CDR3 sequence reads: CASSHGTPKLPLHF. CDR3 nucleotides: TGTGCCAGCAGTCATGGGACACCTAAGCTACCCCTCCACTTT.

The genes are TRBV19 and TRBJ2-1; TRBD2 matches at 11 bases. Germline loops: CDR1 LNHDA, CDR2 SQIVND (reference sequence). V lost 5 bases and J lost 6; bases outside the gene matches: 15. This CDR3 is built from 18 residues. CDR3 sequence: CASSSPGTSGPIINEQFF. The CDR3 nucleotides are TGTGCCAGTAGTTCTCCCGGGACTAGCGGACCCATCATCAATGAGCAGTTCTTC.

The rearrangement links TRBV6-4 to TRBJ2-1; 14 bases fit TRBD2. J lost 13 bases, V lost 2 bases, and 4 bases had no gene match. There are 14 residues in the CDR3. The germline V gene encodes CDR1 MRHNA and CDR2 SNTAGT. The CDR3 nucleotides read TGTGCCAGCAGTGACGGACTAGCGGGAGGATTACAGTTCTTC. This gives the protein CASSDGLAGGLQFF.

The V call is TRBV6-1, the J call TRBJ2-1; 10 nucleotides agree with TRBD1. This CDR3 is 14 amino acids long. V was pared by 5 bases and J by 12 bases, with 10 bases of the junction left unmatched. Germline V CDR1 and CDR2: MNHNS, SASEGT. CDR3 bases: TGTGCCAGCAGTCCCAGACAGGGGGCGGGAGGGCAGTTCTTC. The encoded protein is CASSPRQGAGGQFF.

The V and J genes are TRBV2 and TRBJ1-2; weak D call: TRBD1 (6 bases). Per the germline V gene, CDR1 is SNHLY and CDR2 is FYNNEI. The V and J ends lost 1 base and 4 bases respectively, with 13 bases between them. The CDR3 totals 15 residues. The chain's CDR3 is CASSEVQGLSYGYTF. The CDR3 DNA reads TGTGCCAGCAGTGAAGTACAGGGACTCAGCTATGGCTACACCTTC.

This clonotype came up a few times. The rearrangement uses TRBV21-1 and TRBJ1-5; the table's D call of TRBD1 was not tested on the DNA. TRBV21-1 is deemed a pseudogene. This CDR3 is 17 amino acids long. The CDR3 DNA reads TGTGCCAGCAGCATACGACAGGGCTACCGCGGCAATCAGCCCCAGCATTTT. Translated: CASSIRQGYRGNQPQHF.

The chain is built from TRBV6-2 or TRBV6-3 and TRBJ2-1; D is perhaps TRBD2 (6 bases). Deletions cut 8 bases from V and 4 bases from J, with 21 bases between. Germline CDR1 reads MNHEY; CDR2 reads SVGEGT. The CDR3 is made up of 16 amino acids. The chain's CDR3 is CASGDGRAGRYNEQFF. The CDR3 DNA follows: TGTGCCAGCGGGGATGGCAGAGCGGGCCGATACAATGAGCAGTTCTTC.

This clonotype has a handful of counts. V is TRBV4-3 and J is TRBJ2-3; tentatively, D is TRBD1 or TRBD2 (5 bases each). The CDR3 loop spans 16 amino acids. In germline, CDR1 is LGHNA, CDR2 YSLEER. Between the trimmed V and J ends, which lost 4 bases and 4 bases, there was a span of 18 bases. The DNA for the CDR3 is TGCGCCAGCAGCCTCGGGGCAGGGTATGGTGCAGATACGCAGTATTTT. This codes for CASSLGAGYGADTQYF.

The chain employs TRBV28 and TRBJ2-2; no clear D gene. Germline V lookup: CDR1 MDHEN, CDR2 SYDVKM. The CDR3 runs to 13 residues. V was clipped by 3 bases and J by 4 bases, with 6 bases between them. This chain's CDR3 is CASSFLGTGELFF. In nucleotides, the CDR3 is TGTGCCAGCAGTTTCCTTGGCACCGGGGAGCTGTTTTTT.

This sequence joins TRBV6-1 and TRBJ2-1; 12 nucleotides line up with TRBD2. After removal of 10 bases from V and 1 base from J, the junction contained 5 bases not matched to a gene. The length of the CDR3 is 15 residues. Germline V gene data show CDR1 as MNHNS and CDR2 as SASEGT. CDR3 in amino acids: CANGLAGSSYNEQFF. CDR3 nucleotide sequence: TGTGCCAACGGACTAGCGGGATCTTCCTACAATGAGCAGTTCTTC.

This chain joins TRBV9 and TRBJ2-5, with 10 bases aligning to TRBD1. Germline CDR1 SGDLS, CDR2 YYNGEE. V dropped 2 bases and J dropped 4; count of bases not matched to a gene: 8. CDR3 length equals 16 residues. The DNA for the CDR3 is TGTGCCAGCAGCGTGGGACAGGGGCCATCGAGAGAGACCCAGTACTTC. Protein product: CASSVGQGPSRETQYF.

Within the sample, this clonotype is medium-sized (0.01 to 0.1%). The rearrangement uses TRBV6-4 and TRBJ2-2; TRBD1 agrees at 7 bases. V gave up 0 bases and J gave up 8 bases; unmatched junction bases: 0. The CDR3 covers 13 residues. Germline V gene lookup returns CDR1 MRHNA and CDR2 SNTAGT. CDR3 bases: TGTGCCAGCAGTGACTCGGACAGGGGGGAGCTGTTTTTT. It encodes CASSDSDRGELFF.

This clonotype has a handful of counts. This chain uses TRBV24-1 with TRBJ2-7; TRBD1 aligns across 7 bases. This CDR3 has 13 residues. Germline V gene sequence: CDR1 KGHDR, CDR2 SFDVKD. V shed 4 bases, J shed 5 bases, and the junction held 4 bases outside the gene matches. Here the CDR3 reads CATSDPDRDEQYF. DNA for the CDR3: TGTGCCACCAGTGACCCCGACAGGGACGAGCAGTACTTC.

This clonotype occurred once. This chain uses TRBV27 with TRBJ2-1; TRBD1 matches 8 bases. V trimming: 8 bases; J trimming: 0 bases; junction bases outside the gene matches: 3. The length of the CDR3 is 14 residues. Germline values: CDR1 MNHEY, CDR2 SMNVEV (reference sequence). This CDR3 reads CASRDRSSYNEQFF. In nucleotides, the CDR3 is TGTGCCAGCCGGGACAGGAGCTCCTACAATGAGCAGTTCTTC.

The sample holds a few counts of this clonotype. The CDR3 sequence: CASSIGGTEREWTEAFF. The CDR3 nucleotides are TGTGCCAGTAGTATAGGGGGGACGGAGCGCGAGTGGACTGAAGCTTTCTTT. The chain is built from TRBV19 and TRBJ1-1; TRBD1 might be the D (5 bases). There are 17 residues in the CDR3. Trimming cost V 1 base and J 5 bases, with 20 bases left between them. Germline CDR1 and CDR2: LNHDA and SQIVND (reference sequence). The entire variable domain, with the rest obtained from reference TRBV19 and TRBJ1-1, is as follows: DGGITQSPKYLFRKEGQNVTLSCEQNLNHDAMYWYRQDPGQGLRLIYYSQIVNDFQKGDIAEGYSVSREKKESFPLTVTSAQKNPTAFYLCASSIGGTEREWTEAFFGQGTRLTVV.

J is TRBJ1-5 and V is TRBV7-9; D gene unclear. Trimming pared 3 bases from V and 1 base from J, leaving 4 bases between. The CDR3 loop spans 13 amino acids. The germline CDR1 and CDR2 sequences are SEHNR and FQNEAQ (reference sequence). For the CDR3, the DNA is TGTGCCAGCAGCTTCGGGAGCAATCAGCCCCAGCATTTT. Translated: CASSFGSNQPQHF.

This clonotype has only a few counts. For the CDR3, the DNA is TGTGCCAGCAGTTTATTTCGCAGGGCCAACACCGGGGAGCTGTTTTTT. Translation: CASSLFRRANTGELFF. The gene calls are TRBV28 and TRBJ2-2; TRBD1 is a possible D gene (5 bases). From germline, CDR1 is MDHEN and CDR2 SYDVKM. Trimming cost V 1 base and J 2 bases, with 11 bases left between them. The length of the CDR3 is 16 residues.

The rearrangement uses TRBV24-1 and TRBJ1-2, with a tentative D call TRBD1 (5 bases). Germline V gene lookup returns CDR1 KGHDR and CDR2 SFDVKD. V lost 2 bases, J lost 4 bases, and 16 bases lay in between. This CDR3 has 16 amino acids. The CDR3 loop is CATSDSSSGTVYGYTF. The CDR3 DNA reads TGTGCCACCAGTGATTCCAGCAGTGGGACCGTCTATGGCTACACCTTC.

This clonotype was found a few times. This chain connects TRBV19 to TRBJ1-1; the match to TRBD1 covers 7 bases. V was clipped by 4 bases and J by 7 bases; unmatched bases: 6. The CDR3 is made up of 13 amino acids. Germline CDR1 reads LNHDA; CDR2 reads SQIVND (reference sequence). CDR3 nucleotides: TGTGCCAGTAGTAACTACAGACAGGGTGAAGCTTTCTTT. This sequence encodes CASSNYRQGEAFF.

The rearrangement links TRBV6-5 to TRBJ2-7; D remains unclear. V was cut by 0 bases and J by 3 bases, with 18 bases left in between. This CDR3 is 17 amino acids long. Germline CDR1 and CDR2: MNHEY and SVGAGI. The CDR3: CASSYSRSRPRHYEQYF. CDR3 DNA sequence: TGTGCCAGCAGTTACTCCCGCTCACGGCCGAGGCACTACGAGCAGTACTTC.

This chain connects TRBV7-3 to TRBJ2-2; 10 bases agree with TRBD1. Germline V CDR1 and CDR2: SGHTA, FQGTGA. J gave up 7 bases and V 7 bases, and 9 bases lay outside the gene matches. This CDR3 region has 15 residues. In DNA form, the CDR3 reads TGTGCCAGCAATCCGGGACAGGGGCACGGCGGGGAGCTGTTTTTT. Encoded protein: CASNPGQGHGGELFF.